The clone carrying this T cell receptor (beta chain) was found a few times. Antigen: not known. The CDR3 runs 19 residues. Trimming at V came to 2 bases and at J to 5 bases, leaving 16 bases not matched to a gene. Looked up from germline, CDR1 is MGHDK and CDR2 is SYGVNS. The entry originates in a study of T-cell memory formation after mild COVID-19. TCRdb ran MiXCR on the 5' RACE reads and lists one entry per CDR3 protein. The table shows roughly 600,000 distinct CDR3 sequences, with about a sixth occurring only once. Overall study results and limits: Clones that contracted from day 15 to 85 had balanced CD4/CD8; later expanders were CD4+ biased. The pre-infection memory compartment contained some responding clones, suggesting cross-reactive memory joined.

The specimen was PBMCs or a T cell subset sorted from them (not recorded which). The chain recombines TRBV25-1 with TRBJ2-1, with 9 nucleotides matching TRBD2. The clonotype comes from an adult woman who had mild COVID-19 (a few samples of this study predate the infection). Cell type and time point are not known. The CDR3 bases are TGTGCCAGCAGTGAAGGGGCTAGCGGGATCCTGCTAGGGAACAATGAGCAGTTCTTC. Encoded protein: CASSEGASGILLGNNEQFF.